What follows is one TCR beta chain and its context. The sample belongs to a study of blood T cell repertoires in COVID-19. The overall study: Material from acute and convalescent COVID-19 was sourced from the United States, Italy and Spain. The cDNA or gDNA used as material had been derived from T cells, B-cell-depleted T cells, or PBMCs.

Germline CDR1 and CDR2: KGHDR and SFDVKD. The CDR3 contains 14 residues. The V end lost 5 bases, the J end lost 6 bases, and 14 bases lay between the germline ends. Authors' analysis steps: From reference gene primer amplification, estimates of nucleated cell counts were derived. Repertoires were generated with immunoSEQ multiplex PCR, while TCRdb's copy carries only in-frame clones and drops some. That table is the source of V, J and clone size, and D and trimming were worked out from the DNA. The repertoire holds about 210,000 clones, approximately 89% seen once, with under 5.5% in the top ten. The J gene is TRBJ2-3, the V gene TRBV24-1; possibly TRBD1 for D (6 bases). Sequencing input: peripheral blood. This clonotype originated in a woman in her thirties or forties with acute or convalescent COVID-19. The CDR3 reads CATSGWGRGDTQYF. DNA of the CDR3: TGTGCCACCAGTGGTTGGGGGCGTGGGGATACGCAGTATTTT.